These T cell receptor beta chains were read from a single sample in a study of CD4 and CD8 cells across lung adenocarcinoma regions. MiXCR was run by TCRdb on the PCR reads, yielding one entry per CDR3 protein. The sample includes a few thousand distinct CDR3 sequences, just over 50% of them seen just once. Material: CD4+ T cells from the margin of a lung tumor. Every receptor here comes from a female donor with lung adenocarcinoma. The CD4 and CD8 labels of this study may be unreliable. Each CDR3 is given with its conserved first and last residue. The D gene is left open where the match is weak. Rows may omit the clone size; those that give it use once, few, many or a size class.

size	V	J	D	DNA	CDR3
few	TRBV6-5	TRBJ1-4	NA	TGTGCCACACGCACGGGGGCAACTAATGAAAAACTGTTTTTT	CATRTGATNEKLFF
NA	TRBV4-1	TRBJ2-7	TRBD2	TGCGCCAGCAGTGAAGCGGGAGGGAGCTCAGACGCGCAGTACTTC	CASSEAGGSSDAQYF
medium-sized	TRBV6-5	TRBJ2-3	NA	TGTGCCAGCAGTCGAGACCAGATAGGCACAGATACGCAGTATTTT	CASSRDQIGTDTQYF
few	TRBV9	TRBJ2-5	NA	TGTGCCAGCAGCGTAGCGGTGGCGGTCTCGCAAGAGACCCAGTACTTC	CASSVAVAVSQETQYF
NA	TRBV6-1	TRBJ2-4	TRBD2	TGTGCCAGCAGTGAAGCTCGATTGGCGGGAGGGCTAGAAAAAAACATTCAGTACTTC	CASSEARLAGGLEKNIQYF
few	TRBV11-2	TRBJ2-5	NA	TGTGCCAGCAGCCCCCCCGGCACACAAGAGACCCAGTACTTC	CASSPPGTQETQYF
NA	TRBV27	TRBJ2-4	NA	TGTGCCAGCACCAACCTCGGCGGGGACGAAGACACCCAGTACTTC	CASTNLGGDEDTQYF
NA	TRBV7-2	TRBJ2-4	NA	TGTGCCAGCAGCTTGGGGGGGGGCCGGATCAAAAACATCCAGTACTTC	CASSLGGGRIKNIQYF
NA	TRBV6-1	TRBJ2-3	TRBD1	TGTGCCAGCAGTGGGGACAGGGGGGATACGCAGTATTTT	CASSGDRGDTQYF
medium-sized	TRBV6-1	TRBJ1-4	TRBD1	TGTGCCAGCAGTGTCGGACAGGGGCATGAAAAACTGTTTTTT	CASSVGQGHEKLFF
medium-sized	TRBV28	TRBJ2-1	NA	TGTGCCAGCAGTCACCCGGGGCTAGCCGACGAGAACTACAATGAGCAGTTCTTC	CASSHPGLADENYNEQFF
NA	TRBV4-2	TRBJ2-1	TRBD2	TGTGCCAGCTCCTATAGCGGGAGGGTGAGCTCCTACAATGAGCAGTTCTTC	CASSYSGRVSSYNEQFF
medium-sized	TRBV6-1	TRBJ1-4	NA	TGTGCCAGCTATGACAGACTAAATGAAAAACTGTTTTTT	CASYDRLNEKLFF
NA	TRBV10-3	TRBJ2-1	TRBD2	TGTGCCATCACCTCGGTCGGAGGCGGGGGGGCGCAGAATGAGCAGTTCTTC	CAITSVGGGGAQNEQFF
NA	TRBV6-4	TRBJ2-1	TRBD2	TGTGCCAGCAGTGTACTAGCGTCCTACAATGAGCAGTTCTTC	CASSVLASYNEQFF
NA	TRBV12-3/TRBV12-4	TRBJ2-1	TRBD2	TGTGCCAGCAGTTTCTCTAGCGGGGGGGCCAGTGAGCAGTTCTTC	CASSFSSGGASEQFF
NA	TRBV6-5	TRBJ2-3	NA	TGTGCCAGCAGTTACAGCGGACACGGGAGCACAGATACGCAGTATTTT	CASSYSGHGSTDTQYF
NA	TRBV27	TRBJ2-7	NA	TGTGCCAGCAGTTTATGGCCCAACGCGGGGTTCCAGTACTTC	CASSLWPNAGFQYF
few	TRBV10-2	TRBJ2-5	NA	TGCGCCAGCTCCGCACAGGGAGGGGAGACCCAGTACTTC	CASSAQGGETQYF
NA	TRBV6-1	TRBJ2-7	NA	TGTGCCAGCAGCGCAGGACAGTCCTACGAGCAGTACTTC	CASSAGQSYEQYF
NA	TRBV27	TRBJ2-4	NA	TGTGCCAGCACCCACGGCGGCGGTGAAGGAGACATTCAGTACTTC	CASTHGGGEGDIQYF
NA	TRBV6-1	TRBJ2-5	NA	TGTGCCAGCAGTCCATGGGACGAAGAGACCCAGTACTTC	CASSPWDEETQYF
hyperexpanded	TRBV10-3	TRBJ2-1	NA	TGTGCCATCAGAGAGAATACAGGGAGAACCTACAATGAGCAGTTCTTC	CAIRENTGRTYNEQFF
few	TRBV6-5	TRBJ2-5	NA	TGTGCCAGCAGTTACAAGGGCGGGGCGGAGACCCAGTACTTC	CASSYKGGAETQYF
NA	TRBV6-5	TRBJ2-1	NA	TGTGCCAGCAGTTACAGCGATGAGCAGTTCTTC	CASSYSDEQFF
few	TRBV10-2	TRBJ2-5	TRBD2	TGCGCCACGGGCAGCGGGAGAGGAGAGACCCAGTACTTC	CATGSGRGETQYF
NA	TRBV6-1	TRBJ2-1	NA	TGTGCCAGCAGTGTGGGGGGATCCTACGATGCGCAGTTTTTC	CASSVGGSYDAQFF